A single sample is the source of the 28 T cell receptor beta chains below, sequenced in a study of cytomegalovirus exposure and HLA in healthy donors. The PCR contained 60 Vbeta and 13 Jbeta primers. Sequencing was performed with immunoSEQ multiplex PCR; in TCRdb, only in-frame clones are kept and a portion is missing. The sample consists of 110,000 or so clones, 76% of them appearing once. Specimen: PBMCs. These receptors were collected from a woman in her forties or fifties in good health and CMV-seropositive.

This chain uses TRBV19 with TRBJ1-2, with TRBD1 matching 10 bases. The CDR3 runs to 13 residues. The V segment lost 3 bases and the J segment 6 bases; nucleotides outside the gene matches: 1. Germline CDR1 reads LNHDA; CDR2 reads SQIVND (reference sequence). CDR3 loop: CASSIGTGDGYTF. In DNA form, the CDR3 reads TGTGCCAGTAGTATCGGGACAGGGGATGGCTACACCTTC. The full variable domain, in which reference TRBV19 and TRBJ1-2 provide the parts outside the CDR3, is DGGITQSPKYLFRKEGQNVTLSCEQNLNHDAMYWYRQDPGQGLRLIYYSQIVNDFQKGDIAEGYSVSREKKESFPLTVTSAQKNPTAFYLCASSIGTGDGYTFGSGTRLTVV.

The count of this clone is one. The genes are TRBV5-1 and TRBJ1-1; D perhaps matches TRBD1 (6 bases). CDR1 is SGHRS, CDR2 YFSETQ, per germline. V was trimmed by 0 bases and J by 5 bases, leaving 11 bases between them. The CDR3 has 14 amino acids. The DNA for the CDR3 is TGCGCCAGCAGCTTGGTAGGGGGAAGAACTGAAGCTTTCTTT. Protein sequence: CASSLVGGRTEAFF.

J is TRBJ2-6 and V is TRBV11-1; 8 bases fit TRBD1. V lost 5 bases and J lost 3; bases outside the gene matches: 12. The CDR3 spans 18 residues. The germline CDR1 and CDR2 sequences are SGHAT and FQDESV (reference sequence). CDR3 protein: CASSIGQGKGYGANVLTF. CDR3 coding DNA: TGTGCCAGCAGCATCGGACAGGGCAAAGGGTATGGGGCCAACGTCCTGACTTTC.

This chain links TRBV5-6 with TRBJ2-1, with D hard to call. Trimming left V 5 bases short and J 4 bases short, with 19 bases between. The CDR3 sequence is 16 residues long. Looked up from germline, CDR1 is SGHDT and CDR2 is YYEEEE. The CDR3 loop is CASRPLGPPWYNEQFF. In nucleotides, the CDR3 is TGTGCCAGCAGACCCTTGGGCCCCCCGTGGTACAATGAGCAGTTCTTC.

This clone was observed a handful of times. This chain joins TRBV6-1 and TRBJ2-7; 11 bases are a match to TRBD2. The J segment lost 6 bases and the V segment lost 1 base, leaving 23 bases of the junction unmatched. Germline CDR1 MNHNS, CDR2 SASEGT. There are 21 residues in the CDR3. The CDR3 nucleotides read TGTGCCAGCAGTGAAGAGAGAGTGTTGGGGACTAGCGGACCCACCACCGGCGAGCAGTACTTC. This codes for CASSEERVLGTSGPTTGEQYF.

This clone was recorded a few times. The V and J genes are TRBV10-3 and TRBJ1-5; the match to TRBD1 covers 7 bases. CDR3 length equals 17 residues. V trimming: 3 bases; J trimming: 6 bases; junction bases outside the gene matches: 14. Germline CDR1 ENHRY, CDR2 SYGVKD. CDR3 nucleotides: TGTGCCATCAGTGACCCGAGGACAGGTACTATCTCTCAGCCCCAGCATTTT. Protein product: CAISDPRTGTISQPQHF.

Only a few counts were recorded for this clone. J is TRBJ2-3 and V is TRBV5-1; TRBD2 matches 10 bases. V lost 1 base to trimming and J lost 3 bases; unmatched junction nucleotides: 5. Germline V lookup: CDR1 SGHRS, CDR2 YFSETQ. The CDR3 extends over 16 amino acids. The CDR3: CASSLTSGRGTDTQYF. In DNA form, the CDR3 reads TGCGCCAGCAGCTTGACCAGCGGGAGGGGGACAGATACGCAGTATTTT.

This clone occurred a few times. This chain connects TRBV19 to TRBJ2-3, with TRBD1 as a possible D gene (5 bases). The CDR3 runs 12 residues. V lost 8 bases to trimming and J lost 1 base, with 7 bases between them. CDR1 LNHDA and CDR2 SQIVND come from the germline V gene (reference sequence). CDR3 amino acids: CASQQGTDTQYF. DNA for the CDR3: TGTGCCAGTCAACAGGGCACAGATACGCAGTATTTT.

A note on this clone: At one of its ends the junction is not consistent with the germline gene, which may arise from a read error. The gene calls are TRBV4-3 and TRBJ2-6; 7 bases align to TRBD1. The CDR3 extends over 18 amino acids. Looked up from germline, CDR1 is LGHNA and CDR2 is YSLEER. CDR3 residues: CASSQRDQGVTGANGLTF. The CDR3 nucleotides are TGCGCCAGCAGCCAGAGGGACCAGGGGGTCACTGGGGCCAACGGCCTGACTTTC.

The V gene is TRBV27, the J gene TRBJ2-7; possibly TRBD1 for D (7 bases). This CDR3 is built from 16 residues. The germline CDR1 and CDR2 sequences are MNHEY and SMNVEV (reference sequence). Deletions cut 2 bases from V and 2 bases from J, with 16 bases between. CDR3 DNA sequence: TGTGCCAGCAGTTTACCCTCAGGCAGGGGGGCCTACGAGCAGTACTTC. It is translated as CASSLPSGRGAYEQYF.

J is TRBJ2-1 and V is TRBV2; 9 positions match TRBD2. V lost 1 base to trimming and J lost 7 bases; unmatched junction nucleotides: 2. This CDR3 is 14 amino acids long. Germline V CDR1 and CDR2: SNHLY, FYNNEI. CDR3 coding DNA: TGTGCCAGCAGTGAAGGTAGCGGGAGAAATGAGCAGTTCTTC. Translating gives CASSEGSGRNEQFF.

This chain connects TRBV4-1 to TRBJ2-7, with 7 positions matching TRBD2. Trimming removed 3 bases from V and 0 bases from J; junction bases left unmatched: 14. Germline values: CDR1 MGHRA, CDR2 YSYEKL. The CDR3 extends over 18 amino acids. In nucleotides, the CDR3 is TGCGCCAGCAGCCAGGGGAGCGGGGCTACCAACCCCTCCTACGAGCAGTACTTC. It encodes CASSQGSGATNPSYEQYF.

The J gene is TRBJ1-5, the V gene TRBV19; 8 bases are shared with TRBD1. Trimming took 5 bases from V and 5 from J; bases not matched to a gene: 11. The V gene's germline CDR1 is LNHDA and CDR2 SQIVND (reference sequence). The CDR3 is 16 amino acids. The DNA of the CDR3 is TGTGCCAGTAGTGTGGGCAGGGGGCGCGAGCATCAGCCCCAGCATTTT. Translation: CASSVGRGREHQPQHF.

In this sample, this clone turned up once. The V call is TRBV5-6, the J call TRBJ1-4, with TRBD1 matching over 9 bases. CDR3 length: 15 amino acids. With V trimmed by 1 base and J by 7 bases, 5 bases remained unmatched. The germline V gene encodes CDR1 SGHDT and CDR2 YYEEEE. Here the CDR3 DNA reads TGTGCCAGCAGCTTGCCGGGACAGGGCGGTGAAAAACTGTTTTTT. Translating gives CASSLPGQGGEKLFF.

The V and J genes are TRBV9 and TRBJ2-3; 10 bases map to TRBD2. The CDR3 length is 16 residues. V lost 3 bases, J lost 2 bases, and 6 bases stayed unmatched. In germline, CDR1 is SGDLS, CDR2 YYNGEE. The chain's CDR3 is CASSESGGGSTDTQYF. CDR3 in DNA: TGTGCCAGCAGCGAGAGCGGGGGGGGATCCACAGATACGCAGTATTTT.

The gene calls are TRBV6-6 and TRBJ2-7; TRBD2 aligns across 7 bases. This CDR3 spans 15 amino acids. Germline V gene sequence: CDR1 MNHNY, CDR2 SVGAGI (reference sequence). The V gene end was trimmed by 2 bases and the J gene end by 4 bases; junction bases not matched to a gene: 8. CDR3: CASSYPEAGEYEQYF. The DNA of the CDR3 is TGTGCCAGCAGTTACCCGGAGGCGGGGGAATACGAGCAGTACTTC.

The gene calls are TRBV7-2 and TRBJ1-2, with no clear D. Deletions cut 1 base from V and 7 bases from J, with 7 bases between. The CDR3 is 12 residues long. Germline V CDR1 and CDR2: SGHTA, FQGNSA. CDR3 protein: CASSLGEGGYTF. The CDR3 nucleotides are TGTGCCAGCAGCTTAGGGGAGGGTGGCTACACCTTC.

CDR3 amino acids: CASSSGTGGLNEQFF. In nucleotides, the CDR3 is TGTGCCAGCAGTTCCGGGACAGGGGGCTTGAATGAGCAGTTCTTC. The chain links TRBV27 to TRBJ2-1, with TRBD1 matching 12 bases. The germline CDR1 and CDR2 sequences are MNHEY and SMNVEV (reference sequence). The length of the CDR3 is 15 residues. The ends lost 4 bases at V and 7 bases at J; junction bases unmatched: 5.

The chain uses TRBV29-1 and TRBJ2-5, with 10 bases lining up with TRBD2. The V gene's germline CDR1 is SQVTM and CDR2 ANQGSEA. J lost 5 bases, V lost 4 bases, and 10 bases had no gene match. This CDR3 is 15 amino acids long. The CDR3: CSVALSSGRGETQYF. The DNA of the CDR3 is TGCAGCGTTGCCCTTTCTAGCGGGAGAGGGGAGACCCAGTACTTC.

This chain links TRBV7-9 with TRBJ1-2; D perhaps matches TRBD1 (6 bases). There are 14 residues in the CDR3. Germline V gene data show CDR1 as SEHNR and CDR2 as FQNEAQ (reference sequence). V was cut by 5 bases and J by 4 bases, with 14 bases left in between. The DNA of the CDR3 is TGTGCCAGCAGCCCTGGGGGGGGCAGCTATGGCTACACCTTC. This codes for CASSPGGGSYGYTF.

A note on this clone: The junction shows a germline mismatch at one end, possibly a read error. This chain uses TRBV27 with TRBJ2-2, with TRBD1 matching 11 bases. From germline, CDR1 is MNHEY and CDR2 SMNVEV (reference sequence). CDR3 size: 12 residues. The CDR3 protein is CASGPGQGGLFF. The CDR3 nucleotides read TGTGCCAGCGGTCCGGGACAGGGGGGGCTGTTTTTT.

DNA for the CDR3: TGTGCCAGTAGAGCGACTAGCGGGAGGGAAACCGGGGAGCTGTTTTTT. This gives the protein CASRATSGRETGELFF. The chain combines TRBV19 with TRBJ2-2; 14 nucleotides match TRBD2. There are 16 residues in the CDR3. The V segment lost 6 bases and the J segment 5 bases; nucleotides outside the gene matches: 5. Germline V gene data show CDR1 as LNHDA and CDR2 as SQIVND (reference sequence).

The J gene is TRBJ2-1, the V gene TRBV4-3; the D gene is possibly TRBD2 (6 bases). The CDR3 spans 15 residues. Looked up from germline, CDR1 is LGHNA and CDR2 is YSLEER. V gave up 1 base and J gave up 8 bases, with 15 bases separating them. The CDR3 is CASSQAGDLQYEQFF. The CDR3 DNA reads as TGCGCCAGCAGCCAAGCGGGGGACCTACAATATGAGCAGTTCTTC.

The chain is built from TRBV7-2 and TRBJ1-2; TRBD1 agrees at 7 bases. J was trimmed by 2 bases and V by 3 bases; bases with no gene match: 6. This CDR3 region has 15 residues. Per the germline V gene, CDR1 is SGHTA and CDR2 is FQGNSA. The CDR3 DNA sequence: TGTGCCAGCAGCTTCACCGGGACAGAGAACTATGGCTACACCTTC. Amino acids: CASSFTGTENYGYTF.

This clone turned up a few times. CDR3 sequence: CASSRGGRLYEQFF. The CDR3 DNA is TGCGCCAGCAGCCGAGGCGGGAGGCTCTATGAGCAGTTCTTC. The chain uses TRBV4-3 and TRBJ2-1, with 8 nucleotides matching TRBD2. The V segment lost 4 bases and the J segment 8 bases; nucleotides outside the gene matches: 7. Looked up from germline, CDR1 is LGHNA and CDR2 is YSLEER. This CDR3 contains 14 residues.

V usage is TRBV7-8 and J usage is TRBJ2-7, with 7 bases aligning to TRBD1. This CDR3 contains 17 residues. CDR1 is SGHVS and CDR2 is FQNEAQ in the germline V gene. The trim removed 5 bases at V and 0 bases at J, leaving 13 bases unmatched. The CDR3 region is CASSKRAGTVVSYEQYF. The CDR3 region has the DNA TGTGCCAGCAGCAAGAGGGCCGGGACAGTCGTCTCCTACGAGCAGTACTTC.

V is TRBV19 and J is TRBJ2-7; D is perhaps TRBD1 (6 bases). The V gene's germline CDR1 is LNHDA and CDR2 SQIVND (reference sequence). The CDR3 covers 11 residues. V lost 10 bases and J 4 bases, leaving 11 bases between the germline ends. Here the CDR3 DNA reads TGTGCCACTTCACAGGGTTACGAGCAGTACTTC. It codes for CATSQGYEQYF.

The chain recombines TRBV4-1 with TRBJ2-3, with D perhaps TRBD2 (7 bases). The CDR3 has 16 residues. V dropped 4 bases and J dropped 4 bases, with 18 bases sitting between them. Germline V gives CDR1 MGHRA, CDR2 YSYEKL. The DNA of the CDR3 is TGCGCCAGCAGCCTTTTGCGGGGGCCCCTCGCAGATACGCAGTATTTT. Amino acids: CASSLLRGPLADTQYF.